A selection of T cell receptor beta chains follows, all from one sample in a study of type 1 regulatory T cells. Each CDR3 protein gets one entry after TCRdb re-called the reads with MiXCR. The sample lists over 90,000 distinct CDR3 sequences; 25% to 40% were seen once. Input material: CD4+ T cells, either the whole sample or a sorted fraction (not recorded which). The source of these receptors is a human donor in good health. Both conserved end residues are part of each CDR3. The D gene is left open where the match is weak. Not all rows give a size; the values are once, few, many and, for expanded clones, a class.

v_call,clone_size,j_call,d_call,cdr3_nt,cdr3_aa
TRBV24-1,few,TRBJ2-3,-,TGTGCCACCAGTGTGGAGGGGCTCACAGATACGCAGTATTTT,CATSVEGLTDTQYF
TRBV29-1,many,TRBJ2-5,TRBD1,TGCAGCGTCCGAAGGGACAGTGGTTTTTCCCAGTACTTC,CSVRRDSGFSQYF
TRBV3-1,-,TRBJ1-5,TRBD1,TGTGCCAGCAGCCCAAACAGGGGTCAGCCCCAGCATTTT,CASSPNRGQPQHF
TRBV7-6,-,TRBJ2-1,-,TGTGCCAGCAGCTTAGATATCCCGGCCACCAACTACAATGAGCAGTTCTTC,CASSLDIPATNYNEQFF
TRBV6-5,-,TRBJ2-6,-,TGTGCCAGCAGTTTCAACATCCTGACGACTGGCTCTGGGGCCAACGTCCTGACTTTC,CASSFNILTTGSGANVLTF
TRBV15,-,TRBJ2-4,-,TGTGCCACCAGCAGAGATTCCGGGGGAAACAAAAACATTCAGTACTTC,CATSRDSGGNKNIQYF
TRBV6-1,once,TRBJ2-2,-,TGTGCCAGCAGTGAGTCCTTCGCGAACACCGGGGAGCTGTTTTTT,CASSESFANTGELFF
TRBV5-4,-,TRBJ2-7,TRBD1,TGTGCCAGCAGCCTGGACAGGGTGAGGGACGAGCAGTACTTC,CASSLDRVRDEQYF
TRBV3-1,many,TRBJ2-7,-,TGTGCCAGCAGCCAACAAGGGGAGCAGTACTTC,CASSQQGEQYF
TRBV20-1,-,TRBJ2-5,-,TGCAGTGCTCCTAAAGGCTCCGAGACCCAGTACTTC,CSAPKGSETQYF
TRBV20-1,-,TRBJ2-2,TRBD2,TGCAGTGCTAGCACGCCCCCGGGACTAGCGGGATCGGGGGTTACCGGGGAGCTGTTTTTT,CSASTPPGLAGSGVTGELFF
TRBV5-1,-,TRBJ2-7,TRBD1,TGCGCCAGCGTTGGGACAGGGTCCTACGAGCAGTACTTC,CASVGTGSYEQYF
TRBV7-2,-,TRBJ2-2,-,TGTGCCAGCAGCCGGGGCCCAGATTTGCCCGGGGAGCTGTTTTTT,CASSRGPDLPGELFF
TRBV20-1,-,TRBJ2-7,TRBD2,TGCAGTGCTAGACATGCTAGTCGGGGGGATGAGCAGTACTTC,CSARHASRGDEQYF
TRBV20-1,few,TRBJ2-7,-,TGCAGTGCTAGCTTGGGCAGGAAAGGCGACGAGCAGTACTTC,CSASLGRKGDEQYF
TRBV20-1,few,TRBJ2-1,TRBD1,TGCAGTGCTAGACAACCCGGGACAGGTCGCAATGAGCAGTTCTTC,CSARQPGTGRNEQFF
TRBV5-1,-,TRBJ2-2,TRBD1,TGCGCCAGCACATTAGACAGGGGGCTCGACACCGGGGAGTTGTTTTTT,CASTLDRGLDTGELFF
TRBV3-1,few,TRBJ2-7,TRBD2,TGTGCCAGCAGCCGGACTAGCGGGAAGCAAGGGGAGCAGTACTTC,CASSRTSGKQGEQYF
TRBV18,few,TRBJ1-1,-,TGTGCCAGCTCACCACAAGGACAAAAGAACACTGAAGCTTTCTTT,CASSPQGQKNTEAFF
TRBV4-2,-,TRBJ2-1,TRBD2,TGTGCCAGCAGCCAAGACCTAGCGGGAGTTAATGAGCAGTTCTTC,CASSQDLAGVNEQFF
TRBV27,-,TRBJ1-4,-,TGTGCCAGCAGTCCTCAATCGATATCAACAGGGTTGCATGAAAAACTGTTTTTT,CASSPQSISTGLHEKLFF
TRBV14,-,TRBJ2-1,TRBD2,TGTGCCGGCAGCCAAATTAGCGGGAACCCCTACAATGAGCAGTTCTTC,CAGSQISGNPYNEQFF
TRBV19,few,TRBJ1-5,TRBD1,TGTGCCAGTAGTACCGGGACAGGGGTATACCAGCCCCAGCATTTT,CASSTGTGVYQPQHF
TRBV3-1,-,TRBJ1-1,-,TGTGCCAGCAGCCCAGGGGTCAGTGGTAGCACTGAAGCTTTCTTT,CASSPGVSGSTEAFF
TRBV3-1,-,TRBJ2-1,-,TGTGCCAGCAGCCAAGATATGTGGACCAGGGGCTCCTACAATGAGCAGTTCTTC,CASSQDMWTRGSYNEQFF
TRBV24-1,few,TRBJ2-1,-,TGTGCCACCAGTGAGGAGGGACCTTCTAATGAGCAGTTCTTC,CATSEEGPSNEQFF
TRBV7-6,few,TRBJ1-6,TRBD1,TGTGCCAGCAGCTTAGAAAGGACAGGGAATCATTCACCCCTCCACTTT,CASSLERTGNHSPLHF
TRBV7-2,-,TRBJ2-1,TRBD2,TGTGCCAGCAGCCGGCAATTTACTAGCGGGGGGGACTACAATGAGCAGTTCTTC,CASSRQFTSGGDYNEQFF
TRBV5-1,-,TRBJ2-1,TRBD2,TGCGCCAGCAGCCTCGGTAGGACTAGTGATTGGGATGAGCAGTTCTTC,CASSLGRTSDWDEQFF
TRBV20-1,few,TRBJ2-7,TRBD2,TGCAGTGCTCCTAGCGGGAGCGTTTCCTACGAGCAGTACTTC,CSAPSGSVSYEQYF
TRBV24-1,-,TRBJ1-2,-,TGTGCCACCAGTGCGGAAGGCAGGGGAAGGAGCGGCTACACCTTC,CATSAEGRGRSGYTF
TRBV3-1,-,TRBJ2-6,-,TGTGCCAGCAGCCAAACAAGGGGTACCGGGGCCAACGTCCTGACTTTC,CASSQTRGTGANVLTF
TRBV29-1,-,TRBJ2-1,-,TGCAGCGTTGGCGGTTCCGATAGCAATGAGCAGTTCTTC,CSVGGSDSNEQFF
TRBV14,-,TRBJ2-1,TRBD1,TGTGCCAGCAGCCAAGGAGGCAGGGGGCGGTACAATGAGCAGTTCTTC,CASSQGGRGRYNEQFF
TRBV28,-,TRBJ2-7,TRBD1,TGTGCCAGCAGTGATCTTAGGGGGCCTCTCGAGCAGTACTTC,CASSDLRGPLEQYF
TRBV20-1,-,TRBJ2-2,-,TGCAGTGTAGAAGGGGTGGCGGTCACCGGGGAGCTGTTTTTT,CSVEGVAVTGELFF
TRBV4-1,-,TRBJ1-4,-,TGCGCCAGCACCGCAAGGTTGGGGGCTTTAAATGAAAAACTGTTTTTT,CASTARLGALNEKLFF
TRBV2,few,TRBJ2-5,-,TGTGCCAGCGATGAACCCAATAGCCGCACAGGGGGAGGGAAGACCCAGTACTTC,CASDEPNSRTGGGKTQYF
TRBV7-9,-,TRBJ2-1,-,TGTGCCAGCAGCCCTACACTGGGTGGGATAAACTCCTACAATGAGCAGTTCTTC,CASSPTLGGINSYNEQFF
TRBV21-1,-,TRBJ1-2,-,TGTGCCAGCAGAGGATCTAACTATGGCTACACCTTC,CASRGSNYGYTF
TRBV20-1,few,TRBJ1-3,-,TGCAGTGCTAGACCCCGTCGGTCCTCTGGAAACACCATATATTTT,CSARPRRSSGNTIYF
TRBV5-1,few,TRBJ2-7,-,TGCGCCAGCAGCTTAGGTCAGAACGAGCAGTACTTC,CASSLGQNEQYF
TRBV10-2,once,TRBJ1-5,-,TGCGCCAGCAATATGGGGTCTGAGAGCAATCAGCCCCAGCATTTT,CASNMGSESNQPQHF
TRBV7-2,-,TRBJ2-7,-,TGTGCCAGCAGTCTAGTGCCCTACGAGCAGTACTTC,CASSLVPYEQYF
TRBV5-4,-,TRBJ1-1,-,TGTGCCAGCAGCTCCATGGTGGATTTGAACACTGAAGCTTTCTTT,CASSSMVDLNTEAFF
TRBV19,few,TRBJ2-1,-,TGTGCCAGTAGTATAACAGGGTTCCCCGATGAGCAGTTCTTC,CASSITGFPDEQFF
TRBV10-3,-,TRBJ2-7,TRBD2,TGTGCCATCAGTGAGGAGACTAGCGGGAGGAACGAGCAGTACTTC,CAISEETSGRNEQYF
TRBV5-1,-,TRBJ2-1,TRBD2,TGCGCCAGCAGCGTAGGACTAGCGGGAGGGGCAAATGATCAGTTCTTC,CASSVGLAGGANDQFF
TRBV28,few,TRBJ1-5,-,TGTGCCAGCAGTTTAGACGGTCATAGCAATCAGCCCCAGCATTTT,CASSLDGHSNQPQHF
TRBV20-1,few,TRBJ2-7,TRBD1,TGCAGTGCTGAGACAGGGGCCAGCTCCTACGAGCAGTACTTC,CSAETGASSYEQYF
TRBV14,few,TRBJ2-1,TRBD2,TGTGCCAGCAGCCAAGATCTTGCGGGAGGACGGAATGAGCAGTTCTTC,CASSQDLAGGRNEQFF
TRBV6-1,few,TRBJ2-3,-,TGTGCCAGCAGTGTCGGGGTAGATACGCAGTATTTT,CASSVGVDTQYF
TRBV5-1,-,TRBJ2-5,TRBD1,TGCGCCAGCAGCATTGGACAGGGTCAAGAGACCCAGTACTTC,CASSIGQGQETQYF
TRBV3-1,-,TRBJ2-7,TRBD2,TGTGCCAGCAGCCGGTCTGTCTGGACTAGCGGAACCTCCTACGAGCAGTACTTC,CASSRSVWTSGTSYEQYF
TRBV20-1,-,TRBJ2-3,TRBD1,TGCAGTGGAGACAGGGGATCTAGCACAGATACGCAGTATTTT,CSGDRGSSTDTQYF
TRBV2,once,TRBJ2-7,TRBD2,TGTGCCAGCAGTAGACTAGCGGGAGGAGGGGAGCAGTACTTC,CASSRLAGGGEQYF
TRBV29-1,-,TRBJ2-3,-,TGCAGCGTTAGCGGAGATACGCAGTATTTT,CSVSGDTQYF
TRBV20-1,-,TRBJ2-1,TRBD2,TGCAGTGCTAGGGGGGCCCCGGGACTAGCGGGTAGAGGTGAGCAGTTCTTC,CSARGAPGLAGRGEQFF
TRBV18,few,TRBJ2-2,TRBD1,TGTGCCAGCTCGGAGAGGAACAGGGGCACCGGGGAGCTGTTTTTT,CASSERNRGTGELFF